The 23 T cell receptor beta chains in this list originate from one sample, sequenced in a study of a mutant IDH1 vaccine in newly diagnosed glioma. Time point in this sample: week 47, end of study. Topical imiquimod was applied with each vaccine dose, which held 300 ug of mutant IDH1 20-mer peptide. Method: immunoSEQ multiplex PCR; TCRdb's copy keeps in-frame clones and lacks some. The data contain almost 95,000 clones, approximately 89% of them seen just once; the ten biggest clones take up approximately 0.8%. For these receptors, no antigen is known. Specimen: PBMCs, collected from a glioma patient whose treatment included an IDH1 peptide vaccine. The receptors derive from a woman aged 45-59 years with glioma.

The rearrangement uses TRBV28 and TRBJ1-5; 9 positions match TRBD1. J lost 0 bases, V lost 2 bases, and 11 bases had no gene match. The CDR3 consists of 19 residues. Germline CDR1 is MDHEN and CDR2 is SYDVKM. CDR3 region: CASSLKGDRVLHSNQPQHF. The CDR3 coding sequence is TGTGCCAGCAGTTTAAAGGGGGACAGGGTGCTTCATAGCAATCAGCCCCAGCATTTT.

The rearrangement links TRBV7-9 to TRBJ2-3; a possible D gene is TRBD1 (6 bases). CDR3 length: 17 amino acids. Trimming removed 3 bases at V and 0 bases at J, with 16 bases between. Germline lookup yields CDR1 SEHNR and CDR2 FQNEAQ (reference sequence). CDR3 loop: CASSFTHRAASTDTQYF. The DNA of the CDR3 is TGTGCCAGCAGCTTTACGCACAGGGCAGCTAGCACAGATACGCAGTATTTT.

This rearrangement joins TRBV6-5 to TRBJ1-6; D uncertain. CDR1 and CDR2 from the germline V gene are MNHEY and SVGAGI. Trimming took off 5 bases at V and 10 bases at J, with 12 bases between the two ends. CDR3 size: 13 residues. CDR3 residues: CASSLLSESPLHF. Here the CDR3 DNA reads TGTGCCAGCAGTCTCTTAAGCGAGTCACCCCTCCACTTT.

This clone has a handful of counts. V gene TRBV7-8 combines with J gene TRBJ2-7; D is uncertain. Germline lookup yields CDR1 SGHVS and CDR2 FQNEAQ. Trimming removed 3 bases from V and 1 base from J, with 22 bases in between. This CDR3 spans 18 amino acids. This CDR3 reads CASSFVGGYAKSSYEQYF. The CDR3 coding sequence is TGTGCCAGCAGCTTCGTTGGTGGGTACGCTAAATCATCCTACGAGCAGTACTTC.

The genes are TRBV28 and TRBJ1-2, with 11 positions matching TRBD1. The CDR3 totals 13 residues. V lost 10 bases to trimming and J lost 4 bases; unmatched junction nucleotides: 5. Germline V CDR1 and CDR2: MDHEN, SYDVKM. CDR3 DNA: TGTGCCACCCGGACAGGGGGCAGCTATGGCTACACCTTC. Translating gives CATRTGGSYGYTF.

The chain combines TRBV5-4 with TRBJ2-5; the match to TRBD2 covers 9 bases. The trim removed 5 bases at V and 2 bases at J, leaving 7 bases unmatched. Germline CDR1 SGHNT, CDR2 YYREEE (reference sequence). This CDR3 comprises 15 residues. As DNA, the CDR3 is TGTGCCAGCAGTTCGACTAGCGGAAGTCAAGAGACCCAGTACTTC. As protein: CASSSTSGSQETQYF.

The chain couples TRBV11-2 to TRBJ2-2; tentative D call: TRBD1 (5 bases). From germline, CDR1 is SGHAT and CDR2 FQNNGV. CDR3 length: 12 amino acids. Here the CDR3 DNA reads TGTGGGAGTGGGGCGCCCACCGGGGAGCTGTTTTTT. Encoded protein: CGSGAPTGELFF.

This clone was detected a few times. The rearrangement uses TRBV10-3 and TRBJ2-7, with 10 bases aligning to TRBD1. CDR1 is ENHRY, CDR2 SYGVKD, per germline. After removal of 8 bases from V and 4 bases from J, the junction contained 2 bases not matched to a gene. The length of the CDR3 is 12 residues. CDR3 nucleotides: TGTGCCATCGGGACAGGGGATTACGAGCAGTACTTC. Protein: CAIGTGDYEQYF.

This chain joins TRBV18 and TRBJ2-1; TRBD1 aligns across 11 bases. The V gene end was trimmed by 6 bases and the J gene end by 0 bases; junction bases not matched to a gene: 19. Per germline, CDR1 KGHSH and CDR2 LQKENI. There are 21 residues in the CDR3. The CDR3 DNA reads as TGTGCCAGCTCGCTTACCGCCAGCGGACAGGGGGCTTCTAGCTCCTACAATGAGCAGTTCTTC. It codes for CASSLTASGQGASSSYNEQFF.

CDR3 amino acids: CASSLHGTSGRRNEQYF. DNA of the CDR3: TGTGCCAGCAGTTTACATGGGACTAGCGGGAGGAGGAACGAGCAGTACTTC. V gene TRBV28 combines with J gene TRBJ2-7; 15 nucleotides line up with TRBD2. In germline, CDR1 is MDHEN, CDR2 SYDVKM. V dropped 2 bases and J dropped 5; count of bases not matched to a gene: 7. This CDR3 has 17 residues.

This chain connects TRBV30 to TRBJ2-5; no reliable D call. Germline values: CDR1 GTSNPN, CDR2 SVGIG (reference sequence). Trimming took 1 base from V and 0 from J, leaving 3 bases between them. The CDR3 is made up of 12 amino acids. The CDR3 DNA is TGTGCCTGGAGTGGCTACCAAGAGACCCAGTACTTC. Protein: CAWSGYQETQYF.

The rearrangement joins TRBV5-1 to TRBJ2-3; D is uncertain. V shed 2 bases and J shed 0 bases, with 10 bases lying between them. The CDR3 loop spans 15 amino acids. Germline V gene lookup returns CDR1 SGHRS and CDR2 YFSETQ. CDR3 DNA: TGCGCCAGCAGCTTCCAGGCGTCTAGCACAGATACGCAGTATTTT. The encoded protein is CASSFQASSTDTQYF.

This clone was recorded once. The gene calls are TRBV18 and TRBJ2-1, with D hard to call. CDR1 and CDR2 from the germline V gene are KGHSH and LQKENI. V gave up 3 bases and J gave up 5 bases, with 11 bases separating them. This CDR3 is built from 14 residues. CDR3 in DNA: TGTGCCAGCTCACCCCGGGCAGTTCACAATGAGCAGTTCTTC. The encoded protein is CASSPRAVHNEQFF.

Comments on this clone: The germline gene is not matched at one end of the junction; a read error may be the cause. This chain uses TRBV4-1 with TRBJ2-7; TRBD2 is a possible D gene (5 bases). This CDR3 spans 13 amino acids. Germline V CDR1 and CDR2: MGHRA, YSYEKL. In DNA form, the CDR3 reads TGTGCCAGCAGCCAAACCGAGAGGGACGAGCAGTACTTC. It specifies CASSQTERDEQYF.

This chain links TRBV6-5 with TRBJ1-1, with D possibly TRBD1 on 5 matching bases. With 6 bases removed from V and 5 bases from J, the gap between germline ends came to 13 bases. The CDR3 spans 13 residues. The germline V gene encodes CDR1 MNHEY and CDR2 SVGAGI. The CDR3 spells CASRPGGWTEAFF. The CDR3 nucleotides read TGTGCCAGCAGGCCGGGGGGATGGACTGAAGCTTTCTTT.

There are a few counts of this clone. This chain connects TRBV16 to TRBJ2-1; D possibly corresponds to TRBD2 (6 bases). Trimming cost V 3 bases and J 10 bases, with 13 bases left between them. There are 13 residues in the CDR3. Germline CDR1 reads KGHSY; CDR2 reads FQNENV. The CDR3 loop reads CASSQSQGGEQFF. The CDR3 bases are TGTGCCAGCAGCCAGTCCCAGGGAGGCGAGCAGTTCTTC. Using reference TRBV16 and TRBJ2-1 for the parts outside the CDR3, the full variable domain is GEEVAQTPKHLVRGEGQKAKLYCAPIKGHSYVFWYQQVLKNEFKFLISFQNENVFDETGMPKERFSAKCLPNSPCSLEIQATKLEDSAVYFCASSQSQGGEQFFGPGTRLTVL.

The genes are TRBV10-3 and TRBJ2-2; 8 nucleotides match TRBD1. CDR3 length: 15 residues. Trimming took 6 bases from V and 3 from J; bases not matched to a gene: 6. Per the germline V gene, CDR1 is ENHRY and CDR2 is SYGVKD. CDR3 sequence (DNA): TGTGCCATCAGGGGTCAGGACAGGGACACCGGGGAGCTGTTTTTT. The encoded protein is CAIRGQDRDTGELFF.

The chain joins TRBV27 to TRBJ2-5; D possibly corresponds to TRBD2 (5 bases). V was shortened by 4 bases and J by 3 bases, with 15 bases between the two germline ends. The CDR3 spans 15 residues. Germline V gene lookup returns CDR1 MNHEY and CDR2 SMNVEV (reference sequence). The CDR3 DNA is TGTGCCAGCAGTTCAGGTTGGACTCCCAAAGAGACCCAGTACTTC. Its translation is CASSSGWTPKETQYF.

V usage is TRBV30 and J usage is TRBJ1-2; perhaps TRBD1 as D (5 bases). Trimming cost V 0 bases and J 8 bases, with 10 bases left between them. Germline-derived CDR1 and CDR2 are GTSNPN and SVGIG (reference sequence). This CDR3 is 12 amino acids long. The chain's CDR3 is CAWSVQGDGYTF. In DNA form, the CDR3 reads TGTGCCTGGAGTGTCCAAGGGGACGGCTACACCTTC.

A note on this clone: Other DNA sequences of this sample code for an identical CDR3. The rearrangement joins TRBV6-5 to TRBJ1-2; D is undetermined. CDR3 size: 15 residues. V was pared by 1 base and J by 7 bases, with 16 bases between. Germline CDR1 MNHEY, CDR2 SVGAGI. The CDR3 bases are TGTGCCAGCAGTTACTTCGGATCAACCAGTGGTGGCTACACCTTC. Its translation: CASSYFGSTSGGYTF.

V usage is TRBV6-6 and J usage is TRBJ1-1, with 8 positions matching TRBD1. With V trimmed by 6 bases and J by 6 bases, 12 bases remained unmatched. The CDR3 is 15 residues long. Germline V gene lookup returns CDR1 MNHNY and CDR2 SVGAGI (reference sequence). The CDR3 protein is CASRSNRGDRAEAFF. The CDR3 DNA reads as TGTGCCAGCAGGTCAAACAGGGGGGATAGGGCTGAAGCTTTCTTT.

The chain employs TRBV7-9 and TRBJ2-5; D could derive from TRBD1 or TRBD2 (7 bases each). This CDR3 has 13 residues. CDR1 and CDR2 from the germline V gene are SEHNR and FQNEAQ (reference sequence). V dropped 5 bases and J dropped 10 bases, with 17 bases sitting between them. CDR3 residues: CASSPTSRGDQYF. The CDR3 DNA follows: TGTGCCAGCAGCCCGACTAGCAGGGGGGACCAGTACTTC.

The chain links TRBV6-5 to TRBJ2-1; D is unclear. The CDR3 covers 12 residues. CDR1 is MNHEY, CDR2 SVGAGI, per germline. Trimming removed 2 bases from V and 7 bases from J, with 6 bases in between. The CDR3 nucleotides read TGTGCCAGCAGTTACCCCCCGAATGAGCAGTTCTTC. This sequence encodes CASSYPPNEQFF.